Presented here are 20 T cell receptor beta chains from one specimen sequenced in a study of blood T cell repertoires in COVID-19. Only in-frame clones appear in the TCRdb table, and some are missing; sequencing was by immunoSEQ multiplex PCR. This table has more than 85,000 clones, roughly 76% appearing once. Sequencing was performed on peripheral blood. Receptors originate from a woman aged 70 to 79 with acute or convalescent COVID-19.

This chain uses TRBV7-8 with TRBJ2-7, with TRBD2 matching over 8 bases. Germline CDR1 and CDR2: SGHVS and FQNEAQ. Trimming at V came to 5 bases and at J to 2 bases, leaving 5 bases not matched to a gene. This CDR3 contains 14 residues. The CDR3 protein is CASSPGLAPYEQYF. The CDR3 DNA is TGTGCCAGCAGCCCTGGACTAGCTCCCTACGAGCAGTACTTC.

The rearrangement links TRBV19 to TRBJ1-1, with D possibly matching TRBD1 (6 bases). CDR1 and CDR2 from the germline V gene are LNHDA and SQIVND (reference sequence). Trimming took off 2 bases at V and 2 bases at J, with 9 bases between the two ends. The length of the CDR3 is 14 residues. The DNA of the CDR3 is TGTGCCAGTAGTATATCCAGGGGAAACACTGAAGCTTTCTTT. It specifies CASSISRGNTEAFF. Combining the CDR3 with reference TRBV19 and TRBJ1-1 gives the whole variable domain DGGITQSPKYLFRKEGQNVTLSCEQNLNHDAMYWYRQDPGQGLRLIYYSQIVNDFQKGDIAEGYSVSREKKESFPLTVTSAQKNPTAFYLCASSISRGNTEAFFGQGTRLTVV.

This sequence joins TRBV6-5 and TRBJ2-3; 9 nucleotides line up with TRBD1. CDR3 size: 16 residues. Looked up from germline, CDR1 is MNHEY and CDR2 is SVGAGI. Trimming removed 2 bases from V and 6 bases from J; junction bases left unmatched: 9. CDR3 coding DNA: TGTGCCAGCAGTTACGCCGGGACAGGGTTTTTCGATACGCAGTATTTT. Translating gives CASSYAGTGFFDTQYF.

This clone showed up many times. The V gene is TRBV19, the J gene TRBJ2-1; 11 bases match TRBD2. The germline V gene has CDR1 LNHDA and CDR2 SQIVND (reference sequence). V shed 2 bases, J shed 3 bases, and the junction held 9 bases outside the gene matches. The CDR3 spans 18 residues. The CDR3 reads CASSIPSTSGKLYNEQFF. The DNA for the CDR3 is TGTGCCAGTAGTATACCGTCGACTAGCGGGAAGCTCTACAATGAGCAGTTCTTC.

This chain joins TRBV4-3 and TRBJ1-2, with D unclear. The germline V gene has CDR1 LGHNA and CDR2 YSLEER. Trimming removed 1 base at V and 0 bases at J, with 6 bases between. This CDR3 has 14 residues. The CDR3 coding sequence is TGCGCCAGCAGCCAAGGTGGAGCTAACTATGGCTACACCTTC. Translation: CASSQGGANYGYTF.

V is TRBV5-5 and J is TRBJ2-2, with 7 bases identical to TRBD1. Germline V lookup: CDR1 SGHKS, CDR2 YYEKEE (reference sequence). The CDR3 has 15 amino acids. The trim removed 1 base at V and 5 bases at J, leaving 5 bases unmatched. In DNA, the CDR3 is TGTGCCAGCAGCTTGACCCAACAGGGGACCGGGGAGCTGTTTTTT. It specifies CASSLTQQGTGELFF.

The V gene is TRBV7-2, the J gene TRBJ2-3, with 12 bases matching TRBD2. CDR3 length: 17 residues. In germline, CDR1 is SGHTA, CDR2 FQGNSA. V shed 0 bases, J shed 2 bases, and the junction held 3 bases outside the gene matches. CDR3 in DNA: TGTGCCAGCAGCTTAGCCCTAGCGGGGGGGATCACAGATACGCAGTATTTT. The encoded protein is CASSLALAGGITDTQYF. Supplemented by reference TRBV7-2 and TRBJ2-3, the full variable domain reads GAGVSQSPSNKVTEKGKDVELRCDPISGHTALYWYRQSLGQGLEFLIYFQGNSAPDKSGLPSDRFSAERTGGSVSTLTIQRTQQEDSAVYLCASSLALAGGITDTQYFGPGTRLTVL.

This clone was seen a handful of times. The chain's CDR3 is CASSTGTGGRLSQPQHF. CDR3 nucleotides: TGTGCCAGCAGTACAGGGACAGGAGGGAGGTTGAGTCAGCCCCAGCATTTT. The chain has TRBV6-2 or TRBV6-3 and TRBJ1-5, with 8 bases matching TRBD1. This CDR3 region has 17 residues. V lost 5 bases to trimming and J lost 6 bases; unmatched junction nucleotides: 15. CDR1 is MNHEY, CDR2 SVGEGT, per germline.

This clone was picked up a small number of times. V gene TRBV2 combines with J gene TRBJ1-6; possible D gene TRBD1, 5 bases. The CDR3 length is 14 residues. Germline V CDR1 and CDR2: SNHLY, FYNNEI. Trimming removed 6 bases from V and 10 bases from J, with 16 bases in between. CDR3: CASSWGGIESPLHF. The CDR3 nucleotides read TGTGCCAGCAGCTGGGGGGGTATTGAGTCACCCCTCCACTTT.

V is TRBV20-1 and J is TRBJ2-5, with D unresolved. This CDR3 spans 11 amino acids. Trimming took 1 base from V and 4 from J, leaving 4 bases between them. The V gene's germline CDR1 is DFQATT and CDR2 SNEGSKA (reference sequence). The CDR3 region has the DNA TGCAGTGCTAGAGGCGCAGAGACCCAGTACTTC. Translated: CSARGAETQYF.

The rearrangement links TRBV15 to TRBJ1-3; D uncertain. V was clipped by 0 bases and J by 2 bases, with 8 bases between them. Looked up from germline, CDR1 is LNHNV and CDR2 is YYDKDF (reference sequence). There are 15 residues in the CDR3. CDR3 region: CATSRDGVAGNTIYF. CDR3 sequence (DNA): TGTGCCACCAGCAGAGACGGGGTAGCTGGAAACACCATATATTTT.

The CDR3 protein is CAWSVLGLINNEQFF. CDR3 nucleotides: TGTGCCTGGAGTGTACTAGGACTCATAAACAATGAGCAGTTCTTC. The V call is TRBV30, the J call TRBJ2-1, with a tentative D call TRBD2 (5 bases). Trimming took 0 bases from V and 5 from J, leaving 14 bases between them. Germline CDR1 reads GTSNPN; CDR2 reads SVGIG (reference sequence). The CDR3 loop spans 15 amino acids. Supplemented by reference TRBV30 and TRBJ2-1, the full variable domain reads SQTIHQWPATLVQPVGSPLSLECTVEGTSNPNLYWYRQAAGRGLQLLFYSVGIGQISSEVPQNLSASRPQDRQFILSSKKLLLSDSGFYLCAWSVLGLINNEQFFGPGTRLTVL.

The rearrangement links TRBV20-1 to TRBJ1-5, with 8 bases lining up with TRBD1. The CDR3 contains 18 residues. V was pared by 3 bases and J by 0 bases, with 13 bases of the junction left unmatched. Germline values: CDR1 DFQATT, CDR2 SNEGSKA (reference sequence). CDR3 nucleotides: TGCAGTGCTAGTCCTCCGGGACAGGTCTACTATAGCAATCAGCCCCAGCATTTT. This codes for CSASPPGQVYYSNQPQHF.

This chain connects TRBV2 to TRBJ1-1; the D is unclear. In germline, CDR1 is SNHLY, CDR2 FYNNEI. Trimming cost V 5 bases and J 3 bases, with 13 bases left between them. This CDR3 region has 14 residues. The CDR3 DNA reads as TGTGCCAGCAGTCCCCTGCAGTCCCACACTGAAGCTTTCTTT. Residues: CASSPLQSHTEAFF.

The chain recombines TRBV7-2 with TRBJ2-5; 10 bases map to TRBD2. Germline V gives CDR1 SGHTA, CDR2 FQGNSA. CDR3 length: 14 amino acids. The J segment lost 4 bases and the V segment lost 5 bases, leaving 4 bases of the junction unmatched. In DNA, the CDR3 is TGTGCCAGCAGCACACGACTAGCGGGAGAGACCCAGTACTTC. Its translation is CASSTRLAGETQYF.

This clone came up a few times. This sequence joins TRBV21-1 and TRBJ1-3; the D call TRBD1 from the table was never checked on the DNA. TRBV21-1 has pseudogene status. CDR3 length: 15 amino acids. The CDR3, as DNA: TGTGCCAGCAGCAAAGTCAGGGGGCCTGGAAACACCATATATTTT. This sequence encodes CASSKVRGPGNTIYF.

J is TRBJ2-5 and V is TRBV19, with a possible D match to TRBD1 (6 bases). In germline, CDR1 is LNHDA, CDR2 SQIVND (reference sequence). CDR3 length equals 15 residues. Deletions cut 5 bases from V and 4 bases from J, with 17 bases between. The CDR3 sequence: CASSPGQIGGETQYF. CDR3 DNA: TGTGCCAGTAGTCCGGGACAAATCGGTGGAGAGACCCAGTACTTC.

The V and J genes are TRBV6-6 and TRBJ1-4, with D hard to call. CDR1 and CDR2 from the germline V gene are MNHNY and SVGAGI (reference sequence). There are 13 residues in the CDR3. V was cut by 1 base and J by 6 bases, with 6 bases left in between. The CDR3 sequence is CASSYFQDEKLFF. As DNA, the CDR3 is TGTGCCAGCAGTTACTTCCAGGATGAAAAACTGTTTTTT.

The V gene is TRBV7-2, the J gene TRBJ1-1, with D tentatively TRBD1 (6 bases). CDR1 and CDR2 (germline): SGHTA, FQGNSA. Trimming pared 5 bases from V and 6 bases from J, leaving 13 bases between. CDR3 length equals 13 residues. CDR3 sequence reads: CASSRSGGPEAFF. CDR3 DNA sequence: TGTGCCAGCAGCAGGAGCGGGGGCCCTGAAGCTTTCTTT.

The V and J genes are TRBV4-3 and TRBJ2-3; TRBD2 agrees at 14 bases. The V and J ends lost 4 bases and 8 bases, in that order; junction bases with no gene match: 5. Germline CDR1 LGHNA, CDR2 YSLEER. The CDR3 extends over 15 amino acids. CDR3 in amino acids: CASSRGTSGGVTQYF. The CDR3 DNA follows: TGCGCCAGCAGCCGCGGGACTAGCGGGGGTGTTACGCAGTATTTT.